The next 5 T cell receptor beta chains were all read from a single sample in a study of response to subunit inactivated influenza vaccine. TCRdb used MiXCR to reprocess the RT-PCR reads, holding one entry per CDR3 protein. The table has hundreds of thousands of distinct CDR3 sequences, 25% seen once. Sequenced material: CD4+ T cells sorted from PBMCs, taken more than 4 days after vaccination. These receptors were collected from a man over 45 who received an inactivated influenza vaccine.

The genes are TRBV7-2 and TRBJ2-3; D is unclear. This CDR3 has 12 amino acids. V gave up 5 bases and J gave up 4 bases, with 7 bases separating them. Germline CDR1 is SGHTA and CDR2 is FQGNSA. CDR3 sequence: CASSPLADTQYF. For the CDR3, the DNA is TGTGCCAGCAGCCCCCTGGCAGATACGCAGTATTTT.

This clonotype showed up just a few times. The rearrangement joins TRBV14 to TRBJ1-4; D is uncertain. Germline V CDR1 and CDR2: SGHDN, FVKESK. With 0 bases removed from V and 4 bases from J, the gap between germline ends came to 6 bases. The length of the CDR3 is 14 residues. The CDR3 reads CASSQERGNEKLFF. The CDR3 DNA sequence: TGTGCCAGCAGCCAAGAACGGGGTAATGAAAAACTGTTTTTT.

This clonotype has more than one count but fewer than ten. The rearrangement joins TRBV7-2 to TRBJ2-7; 9 positions agree with TRBD2. Germline CDR1 SGHTA, CDR2 FQGNSA. The trim removed 7 bases at V and 3 bases at J, leaving 10 bases unmatched. The CDR3 spans 15 residues. This chain's CDR3 is CASTQMTSGFYEQYF. As DNA, the CDR3 is TGTGCCAGCACCCAAATGACTAGCGGATTCTACGAGCAGTACTTC.

As to this clonotype: An end of the junction differs from the germline gene, which may be a read error. The V call is TRBV6-2 or TRBV6-3, the J call TRBJ2-7, with TRBD2 as a possible D gene (5 bases). CDR3 length: 14 residues. Germline lookup yields CDR1 MNHEY and CDR2 SVGEGT. CDR3 nucleotides: TGTGCCAGCAGTTACGCTGTAAACCGACCCCCGGAGGTCTTC. This codes for CASSYAVNRPPEVF.

The CDR3 reads CASSLVDRAGYEQYF. CDR3 nucleotides: TGTGCCAGCAGCTTGGTGGACAGGGCTGGGTACGAGCAGTACTTC. The V call is TRBV5-6, the J call TRBJ2-7, with TRBD1 identical over 8 bases. Germline CDR1 and CDR2: SGHDT and YYEEEE. The CDR3 totals 15 residues. The trim removed 0 bases at V and 4 bases at J, leaving 6 bases unmatched.